This TCR beta chain appears in the sequencing data of a study of identical twins. Overall study findings and caveats: Fewer insertions marked abundant cord blood beta clonotypes; young adult naive trended weakly, memory not at all. Conclusions rested on cross-sectional statistics rather than following the same donors.

The CDR3 runs to 16 residues. Germline values: CDR1 SQVTM, CDR2 ANQGSEA. With 6 bases clipped from V and 3 bases from J, the junction kept 10 bases outside the gene matches. In regard to this clonotype: Its antigen is as yet unknown.

The authors used template switching to add a universal primer site and gave cDNA unique molecular identifiers. One entry per CDR3 protein, called by TCRdb with MiXCR from the 5' RACE reads. The profile shows about 570,000 distinct CDR3 sequences, 7.5% to 10% of them singletons. The same specimen was also included in a second study, on yellow fever vaccine responses in identical twins. Turning to that study: Reported findings indicate that twins' vaccine T cell responses seemed partially convergent, partially personalized.

This clonotype was sampled from a young woman in good health. The source material was PBMCs. The chain carries TRBV29-1 and TRBJ2-3; 12 nucleotides match TRBD1. CDR3 residues: CSVAGTGGGRTDTQYF. Written as DNA, the CDR3 is TGCAGCGTAGCCGGGACAGGGGGCGGAAGAACAGATACGCAGTATTTT.